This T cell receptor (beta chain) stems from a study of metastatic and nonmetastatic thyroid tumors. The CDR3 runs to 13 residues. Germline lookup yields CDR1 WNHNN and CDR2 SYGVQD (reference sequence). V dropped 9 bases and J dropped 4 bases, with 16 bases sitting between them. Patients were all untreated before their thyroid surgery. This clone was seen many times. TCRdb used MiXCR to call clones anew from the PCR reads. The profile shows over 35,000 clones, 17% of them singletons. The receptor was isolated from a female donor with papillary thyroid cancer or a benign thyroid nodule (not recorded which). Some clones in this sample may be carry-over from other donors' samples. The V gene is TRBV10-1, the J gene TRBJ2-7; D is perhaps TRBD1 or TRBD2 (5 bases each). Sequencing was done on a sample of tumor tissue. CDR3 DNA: TGCGCCAGATCGCCCGGGACGTTTTACGAGCAGTACTTC. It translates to CARSPGTFYEQYF.